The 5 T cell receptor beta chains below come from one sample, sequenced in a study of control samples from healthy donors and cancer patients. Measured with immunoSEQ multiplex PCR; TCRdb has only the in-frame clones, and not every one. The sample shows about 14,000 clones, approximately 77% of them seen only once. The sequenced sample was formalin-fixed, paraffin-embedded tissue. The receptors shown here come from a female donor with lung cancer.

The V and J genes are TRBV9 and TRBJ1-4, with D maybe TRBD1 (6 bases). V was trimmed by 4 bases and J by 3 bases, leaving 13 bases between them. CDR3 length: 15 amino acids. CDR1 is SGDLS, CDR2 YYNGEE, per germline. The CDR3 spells CASSFLDRPNEKLFF. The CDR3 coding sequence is TGTGCCAGCAGCTTCCTGGACAGACCTAATGAAAAACTGTTTTTT.

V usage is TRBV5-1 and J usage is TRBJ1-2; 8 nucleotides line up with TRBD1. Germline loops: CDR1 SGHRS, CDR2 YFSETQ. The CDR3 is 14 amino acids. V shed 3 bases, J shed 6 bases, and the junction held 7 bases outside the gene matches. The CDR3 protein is CASSSDRVRNGYTF. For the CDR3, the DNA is TGCGCCAGCAGCTCGGACAGGGTTCGGAATGGCTACACCTTC.

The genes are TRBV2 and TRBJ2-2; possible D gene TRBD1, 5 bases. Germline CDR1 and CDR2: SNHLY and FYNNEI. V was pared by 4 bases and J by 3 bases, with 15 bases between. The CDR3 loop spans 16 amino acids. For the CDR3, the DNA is TGTGCCAGCAGTGTCGATGGGGCCTCCTACACCGGGGAGCTGTTTTTT. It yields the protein CASSVDGASYTGELFF.

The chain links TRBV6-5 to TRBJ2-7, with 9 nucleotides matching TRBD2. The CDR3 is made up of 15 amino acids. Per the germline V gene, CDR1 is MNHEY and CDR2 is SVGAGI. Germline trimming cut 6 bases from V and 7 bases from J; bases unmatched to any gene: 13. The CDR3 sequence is CASSSANSGGREQYF. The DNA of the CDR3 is TGTGCCAGCAGCTCCGCCAATAGCGGGGGTCGGGAGCAGTACTTC.

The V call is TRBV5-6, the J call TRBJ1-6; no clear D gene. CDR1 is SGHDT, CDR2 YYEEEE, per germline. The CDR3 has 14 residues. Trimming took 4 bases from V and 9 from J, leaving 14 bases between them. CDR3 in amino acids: CASSVDPGGSPLHF. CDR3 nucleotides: TGTGCCAGCAGCGTGGACCCCGGCGGTTCACCCCTCCACTTT. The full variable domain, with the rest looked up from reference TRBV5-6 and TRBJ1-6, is DAGVTQSPTHLIKTRGQQVTLRCSPKSGHDTVSWYQQALGQGPQFIFQYYEEEERQRGNFPDRFSGHQFPNYSSELNVNALLLGDSALYLCASSVDPGGSPLHFGNGTRLTVT.